This T cell receptor beta chain was found in a study of cytotoxic CD8 clonotypes in ibrutinib-treated CLL. Study in general: Included were 11 to 12 relapsed/refractory and about 14 treatment-naive patients, of whom roughly 17 were IGHV unmutated.

Germline V gene data show CDR1 as SGHDN and CDR2 as FVKESK. V trimming: 1 base; J trimming: 6 bases; junction bases outside the gene matches: 10. CDR3 length equals 16 residues. Study-level findings and limits: Public clonotypes, an uncommon group, contracted or remained stable on treatment. Measured clonality at baseline was greater than in age-matched healthy donors and tracked with circulating CD8+ T-cell counts.

The planned depth of sequencing spanned 1 in 200,000 to 1 in 1 million T cells. Only in-frame clones appear in the TCRdb table, and some are missing; sequencing was by immunoSEQ multiplex PCR. The table shows approximately 140,000 clones, with roughly 90% occurring only once. As for this clone: Its antigen is not identified.

This TCR came from a human donor with chronic lymphocytic leukemia. This chain links TRBV14 with TRBJ1-2, with TRBD1 matching over 8 bases. The specimen was PBMCs, collected after 12 months of ibrutinib treatment. The CDR3 sequence: CASSQGPTAGGHGYTF. CDR3 nucleotide sequence: TGTGCCAGCAGCCAAGGCCCTACGGCAGGGGGCCATGGCTACACCTTC.